This T cell receptor beta chain was sequenced for a study of blood T cell repertoires in COVID-19 (dated by TCRdb to the early 2020s). Broadly, across the study: Samples covering the acute and convalescent phases of COVID-19 were provided by collaborators in the United States, Italy and Spain. A de-identified subject ID, COVID-19 status, age in years and sex were almost always included in the sample metadata. Deeply sampled blood TCRbeta repertoires from subjects exposed to, actively infected with, or recovered from COVID-19 were included in the dataset. Samples were obtained from the ongoing ImmuneRACE study (first 160 participants) and from 1,000 to 1,500 subjects provided by 6 global collaborators. The material from the prospective study consisted of cDNA or gDNA derived from T cells, B-cell-depleted T cells, or PBMCs. The repertoires were made available in a free public database intended to serve as a resource for research on the immune response to SARS-CoV-2. Where available, HLA class I and class II types were obtained from metadata supplied by the sample provider rather than from assay-based typing. The investigation overall reported the following: How much clinical and demographic metadata was included differed by source and by participant, and the metadata was provided uncurated.

Samples from volunteer blood donors who had recovered from COVID-19 were contributed by a second Seattle source. Each collaborating institution followed its own protocols to collect whole blood in K2EDTA tubes. For TCRbeta analysis, collaborators shipped samples as frozen whole blood, isolated PBMCs, or DNA extracted from either of those sample types. Comments on this clone: Its antigen remains undetermined. No base-level quality is on record; no much larger clone is a single base apart.

Looking up the germline V gene yields CDR1 MDHEN and CDR2 SYDVKM. From cysteine to phenylalanine, the CDR3 is 15 amino acids long. Kept here is only the CDR3 DNA, which spans 45 bases and is read in frame from base 1. V loses 6 bases at its end and J loses 5 bases; junction bases beyond the gene matches: 9. The immunoSEQ Assay, a bias-controlled multiplex PCR, was used to amplify TCRbeta CDR3 regions from genomic DNA. In the authors' own workflow: The number of nucleated cells in each sample was estimated from the amplification of reference gene primers within the assay. To quantify the absolute abundance of each unique TCRbeta CDR3 rearrangement, sequence reads were collapsed and filtered. Productive Simpson clonality was computed per sample as the square root of Simpson's diversity index over productive rearrangements. TCRdb's version of the immuneACCESS table is confined to in-frame rearrangements and falls short of the full clone set. An unresolved V gene accounts for under half of the shortfall where checked; the remainder is of unknown origin. V and J calls and clone size are copied from that table; D and trimming were computed from the DNA. The sample records around 290,000 clones, roughly 86% of which are singletons. The ten largest clones capture about 8% of the sample.

Rearrangement joined TRBV28 to TRBJ2-2, with TRBD1 matching 7 junction bases. This sequence originates from a woman between 50 and 59 years old who had recovered from COVID-19. Input material: peripheral blood. The CDR3 here reads CASRRGQVGTGELFF. The sequence in DNA is TGTGCCAGCAGAAGGGGGCAGGTCGGAACCGGGGAGCTGTTTTTT.